This T cell receptor beta chain was captured by sequencing in a study of technical replicates of blood from a handful of donors. Only in-frame clones appear in the TCRdb table, and some are missing; sequencing was by immunoSEQ multiplex PCR. In the table there are roughly 70,000 clones, approximately 94% of which are singletons. Sequenced input: T cells isolated from PBMCs. The receptor comes from a human donor in good health.

The CDR3 sequence: CASRSGVGPGNTIYF. For the CDR3, the DNA is TGCGCCAGCAGGTCCGGGGTAGGGCCTGGAAACACCATATATTTT. This chain connects TRBV5-1 to TRBJ1-3; no clear D gene. The CDR3 is 15 residues long. CDR1 and CDR2 (germline): SGHRS, YFSETQ. V was trimmed by 5 bases and J by 2 bases, leaving 14 bases between them.